Detailed here is one TCR beta chain. The entry originates in a study of blood T cell repertoires in COVID-19. Trimming left V 7 bases short and J 3 bases short, with 10 bases between. This CDR3 has 13 amino acids. Germline V gene sequence: CDR1 LGHNT, CDR2 FRNRAP. Here immunoSEQ multiplex PCR was the method, and the copy in TCRdb shows in-frame clones only, minus some. Here the sample spans 250,000 to 350,000 clones, about 90% being singletons. The sequencing sample was made of peripheral blood. The clonotype was recovered from a woman in her 50s who had recovered from COVID-19. The gene calls are TRBV12-5 and TRBJ1-3; TRBD1 is a possible D gene (5 bases). The CDR3 coding sequence is TGTGCTAGTGACAGGTCAGATGGAAACACCATATATTTT. As protein: CASDRSDGNTIYF.